The 5 T cell receptor beta chains presented below share a single source sample, sequenced in a study of vaccination and CD4 T cells after COVID-19. As to treatment: approximately 10-day PBMC culture with coronavirus spike peptide pools or control peptides (ViraFEST assay). Cultured CD4+ T-cell DNA underwent Oncomine TCR Beta short-read sequencing. Using its own MiXCR run on the PCR reads, TCRdb lists one record per CDR3 protein. Among approximately 21,000 distinct CDR3 sequences listed, roughly three fifths were seen once. These receptors have no known antigen. Here the sequenced sample was CD4+ T cells from blood, cultured in vitro, taken after SARS-CoV-2 vaccination. These receptor sequences come from a human donor who had recovered from COVID-19.

This chain connects TRBV5-4 to TRBJ2-5; TRBD1 aligns across 8 bases. CDR3 length equals 14 residues. Losses at the gene ends were 0 bases for V and 5 bases for J; bases not matched to a gene: 3. Germline CDR1 and CDR2: SGHNT and YYREEE (reference sequence). CDR3 nucleotides: TGTGCCAGCAGCTTGGGACAGGGGAGGGAGACCCAGTACTTC. Protein sequence: CASSLGQGRETQYF.

The V gene is TRBV11-1, the J gene TRBJ2-7; TRBD2 might be the D (6 bases). V was clipped by 5 bases and J by 2 bases, with 10 bases between them. Germline CDR1 reads SGHAT; CDR2 reads FQDESV (reference sequence). The CDR3 is made up of 13 amino acids. The CDR3 reads CASSTPGAYEQYF. The DNA for the CDR3 is TGTGCCAGCAGCACCCCGGGGGCCTACGAGCAGTACTTC. Supplemented by reference TRBV11-1 and TRBJ2-7, the full variable domain reads EAEVAQSPRYKITEKSQAVAFWCDPISGHATLYWYRQILGQGPELLVQFQDESVVDDSQLPKDRFSAERLKGVDSTLKIQPAELGDSAMYLCASSTPGAYEQYFGPGTRLTVT.

This sequence joins TRBV6-1 and TRBJ1-2, with D perhaps TRBD1 (6 bases). This CDR3 contains 13 residues. Germline V CDR1 and CDR2: MNHNS, SASEGT. Trimming left V 8 bases short and J 6 bases short, with 16 bases between. The CDR3 protein is CASGARGGNGYTF. The CDR3 DNA follows: TGTGCCAGCGGAGCCAGGGGTGGGAATGGCTACACCTTC.

The V and J genes are TRBV12-3 or TRBV12-4 and TRBJ2-2; TRBD2 might be the D (6 bases). The germline V and J ends were trimmed by 2 bases and 5 bases, with 9 bases remaining between them. This CDR3 region has 14 residues. CDR3 nucleotides: TGTGCCAGCAGTTTAAAAGGGAGGACCGGGGAGCTGTTTTTT. It specifies CASSLKGRTGELFF.

The CDR3 loop reads CASSQSGTELDTQYF. The DNA of the CDR3 is TGTGCCAGCAGCCAGTCCGGGACAGAGTTGGATACGCAGTATTTT. V usage is TRBV7-8 and J usage is TRBJ2-3, with 7 nucleotides matching TRBD1. The ends lost 5 bases at V and 6 bases at J; junction bases unmatched: 11. Germline CDR1 SGHVS, CDR2 FQNEAQ. The CDR3 loop spans 15 amino acids. Full variable domain (rest looked up from reference TRBV7-8 and TRBJ2-3): GAGVSQSPRYKVAKRGQDVALRCDPISGHVSLFWYQQALGQGPEFLTYFQNEAQLDKSGLPSDRFFAERPEGSVSTLKIQRTQQEDSAVYLCASSQSGTELDTQYFGPGTRLTVL.